The rows below give T cell receptor beta chains drawn from one sample of a study of long-term antiretroviral therapy in people with HIV. TCRdb keeps only in-frame clones here, not all; method: immunoSEQ multiplex PCR. The sample records fewer than 25,000 clones, roughly 89% being singletons. The specimen was unsorted PBMCs, collected 1.8 years before starting antiretroviral therapy. Receptors were obtained from a man aged 50-60 years with HIV. CDR3s include the opening cysteine and the closing phenylalanine or tryptophan. A D gene is named only where the DNA matches it firmly. Clone size, where shown, is once, few, many, or a class for clones that have expanded.

V gene: TRBV2; D gene: NA; clone size: NA; J gene: TRBJ1-5; CDR3 protein: CASSETRDQPQHF; CDR3 DNA: TGTGCCAGCAGTGAAACCCGGGATCAGCCCCAGCATTTT
V gene: TRBV19; D gene: TRBD2; clone size: NA; J gene: TRBJ2-1; CDR3 protein: CASSPRGAGGRGEQFF; CDR3 DNA: TGTGCCAGTAGTCCCCGCGGAGCGGGAGGGAGAGGGGAGCAGTTCTTC
V gene: TRBV5-4; D gene: NA; clone size: few; J gene: TRBJ2-7; CDR3 protein: CASSLALRTSYEQYF; CDR3 DNA: TGTGCCAGCAGCTTAGCGCTACGGACCTCCTACGAGCAGTACTTC
V gene: TRBV5-1; D gene: TRBD1; clone size: NA; J gene: TRBJ2-3; CDR3 protein: CASSLAGDRTTDTQYF; CDR3 DNA: TGCGCCAGCAGCTTGGCGGGGGACAGGACTACAGATACGCAGTATTTT
V gene: TRBV9; D gene: TRBD2; clone size: NA; J gene: TRBJ2-7; CDR3 protein: CASSVGNSGNEQYF; CDR3 DNA: TGTGCCAGCAGCGTAGGAAATAGCGGGAACGAGCAGTACTTC
V gene: TRBV7-9; D gene: TRBD2; clone size: once; J gene: TRBJ2-1; CDR3 protein: CASSRRTSGGPHEQFF; CDR3 DNA: TGTGCCAGCAGCCGAAGGACTAGCGGGGGTCCCCATGAGCAGTTCTTC
V gene: TRBV2; D gene: NA; clone size: NA; J gene: TRBJ2-1; CDR3 protein: CASSVLGNEQFF; CDR3 DNA: TGTGCCAGCAGTGTTCTCGGGAATGAGCAGTTCTTC
V gene: TRBV27; D gene: TRBD2; clone size: NA; J gene: TRBJ2-7; CDR3 protein: CASSLSGATYEQYF; CDR3 DNA: TGTGCCAGCAGTTTAAGCGGGGCTACCTACGAGCAGTACTTC
V gene: TRBV29-1; D gene: TRBD1; clone size: NA; J gene: TRBJ1-1; CDR3 protein: CSVEISLDRHTEAFF; CDR3 DNA: TGCAGCGTTGAAATTTCCTTGGACAGGCACACTGAAGCTTTCTTT
V gene: TRBV19; D gene: NA; clone size: NA; J gene: TRBJ2-1; CDR3 protein: CASSISSYNEQFF; CDR3 DNA: TGTGCCAGTAGTATATCCTCCTACAATGAGCAGTTCTTC
V gene: TRBV14; D gene: TRBD2; clone size: NA; J gene: TRBJ2-7; CDR3 protein: CASTLRCLAGGPVLYLYEQYF; CDR3 DNA: TGTGCCAGCACCCTCCGGTGTCTAGCGGGAGGGCCGGTATTATATTTATACGAGCAGTACTTC
V gene: TRBV5-6; D gene: NA; clone size: once; J gene: TRBJ1-1; CDR3 protein: CASSLPGILTEAFF; CDR3 DNA: TGTGCCAGCAGCTTGCCAGGTATCCTAACTGAAGCTTTCTTT
V gene: TRBV5-8; D gene: TRBD1; clone size: once; J gene: TRBJ1-5; CDR3 protein: CASSWNPGQGTYSNQPQHF; CDR3 DNA: TGTGCCAGCAGCTGGAACCCGGGACAGGGGACCTATAGCAATCAGCCCCAGCATTTT
V gene: TRBV11-3; D gene: NA; clone size: NA; J gene: TRBJ2-7; CDR3 protein: CASSLDRGHDEQYF; CDR3 DNA: TGTGCCAGCAGCTTGGATCGGGGCCACGACGAGCAGTACTTC
V gene: TRBV15; D gene: TRBD1; clone size: NA; J gene: TRBJ1-4; CDR3 protein: CATSITGGTNEKLFF; CDR3 DNA: TGTGCCACCAGCATCACAGGGGGAACTAATGAAAAACTGTTTTTT
V gene: TRBV4-1; D gene: TRBD1; clone size: NA; J gene: TRBJ1-3; CDR3 protein: CASSQGAPGQGGGNTIYF; CDR3 DNA: TGCGCCAGCAGCCAAGGCGCCCCGGGACAGGGAGGAGGAAACACCATATATTTT
V gene: TRBV5-6; D gene: NA; clone size: NA; J gene: TRBJ2-7; CDR3 protein: CASSSKGGLAYEQYF; CDR3 DNA: TGTGCCAGCAGCTCCAAGGGGGGTTTGGCCTACGAGCAGTACTTC
V gene: TRBV18; D gene: TRBD1; clone size: NA; J gene: TRBJ1-2; CDR3 protein: CASSPSQGGFQGGYTF; CDR3 DNA: TGTGCCAGCTCACCCAGCCAGGGGGGGTTCCAAGGTGGCTACACCTTC
V gene: TRBV30; D gene: TRBD1; clone size: NA; J gene: TRBJ2-4; CDR3 protein: CAWSPTGTGASGIQYF; CDR3 DNA: TGTGCCTGGAGTCCCACCGGGACAGGGGCGTCGGGCATTCAGTACTTC
V gene: TRBV28; D gene: NA; clone size: NA; J gene: TRBJ1-2; CDR3 protein: CASRGGTFRYYGYTF; CDR3 DNA: TGTGCCAGCAGGGGCGGGACTTTCCGTTACTATGGCTACACCTTC
V gene: TRBV18; D gene: TRBD2; clone size: NA; J gene: TRBJ2-3; CDR3 protein: CASSPTSGREADTQYF; CDR3 DNA: TGTGCCAGCTCACCGACTAGCGGGAGGGAGGCAGATACGCAGTATTTT
V gene: TRBV19; D gene: NA; clone size: NA; J gene: TRBJ2-6; CDR3 protein: CASSPKSGANVLTF; CDR3 DNA: TGTGCCAGTAGTCCAAAATCTGGGGCCAACGTCCTGACTTTC
V gene: TRBV10-3; D gene: NA; clone size: NA; J gene: TRBJ1-1; CDR3 protein: CAISESGRTNEAFF; CDR3 DNA: TGTGCCATCAGTGAGTCCGGCAGGACCAATGAAGCTTTCTTT
V gene: TRBV6-5; D gene: NA; clone size: once; J gene: TRBJ1-4; CDR3 protein: CASSRGSFNEKLFF; CDR3 DNA: TGTGCCAGCAGCAGAGGGAGCTTTAATGAAAAACTGTTTTTT